This T cell receptor beta chain was identified in a study of breast tumors, draining lymph nodes, adjacent tissues. This clonotype was found a few times. Its antigen remains unidentified. Breast cancer patients provided tissue from their axillary draining lymph nodes. Study results and limitations: Compared with basal-like, luminal-like tumors shared significantly more repertoire with nontumor tissue.

TCRdb fed the multiplex PCR reads into MiXCR, producing one record per CDR3 protein. This sample has 200,000 to 300,000 distinct CDR3 sequences, with more than 30% found just once. This sequence originates from a female donor with breast cancer. Some clones in this sample may be carry-over from other donors' samples. Sequencing input: axillary lymph node tissue.

The CDR3 DNA reads TGTGCCAGCAGTAAGGGGGAAGAGACCCAGTACTTC. It yields the protein CASSKGEETQYF. The V gene is TRBV28, the J gene TRBJ2-5; TRBD1 might be the D (6 bases). V shed 5 bases and J shed 3 bases, with 7 bases lying between them. CDR1 is MDHEN and CDR2 is SYDVKM in the germline V gene. CDR3 length: 12 amino acids. The entire variable domain, with the rest obtained from reference TRBV28 and TRBJ2-5, is as follows: DVKVTQSSRYLVKRTGEKVFLECVQDMDHENMFWYRQDPGLGLRLIYFSYDVKMKEKGDIPEGYSVSREKKERFSLILESASTNQTSMYLCASSKGEETQYFGPGTRLLVL.